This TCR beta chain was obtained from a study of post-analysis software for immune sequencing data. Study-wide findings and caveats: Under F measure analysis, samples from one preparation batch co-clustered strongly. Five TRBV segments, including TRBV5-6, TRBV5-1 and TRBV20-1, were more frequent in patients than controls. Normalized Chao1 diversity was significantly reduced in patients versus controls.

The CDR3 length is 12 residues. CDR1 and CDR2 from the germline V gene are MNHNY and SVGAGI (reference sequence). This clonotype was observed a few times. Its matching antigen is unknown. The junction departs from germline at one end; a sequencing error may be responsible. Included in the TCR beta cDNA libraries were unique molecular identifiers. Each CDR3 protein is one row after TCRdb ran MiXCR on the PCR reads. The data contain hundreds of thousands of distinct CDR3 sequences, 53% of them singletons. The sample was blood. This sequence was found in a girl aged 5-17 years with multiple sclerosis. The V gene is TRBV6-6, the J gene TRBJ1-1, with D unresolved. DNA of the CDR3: TGTACCAGCAGTTACGGGAACACTGAAGCTTTCTTT. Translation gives CTSSYGNTEAFF.